The next 18 T cell receptor beta chains were all read from a single sample in a study of shared clonotypes between healthy human individuals. The repertoire was sequenced with immunoSEQ multiplex PCR; TCRdb's copy has only in-frame clones and lacks some. The sample holds about 2.3 million clones, over 90% seen once. The specimen sequenced was naive CD4+ T cells from PBMCs. Subset defined: CD45RA+ positively selected. The receptor source for this set is a man younger than 30 in good health. Some clones in this sample may be carry-over from other donors' samples.

The rearrangement uses TRBV7-3 and TRBJ2-1, with a weak D call TRBD2 (6 bases). Germline CDR1 and CDR2: SGHTA and FQGTGA. The CDR3 loop spans 14 amino acids. The V end lost 6 bases, the J end lost 2 bases, and 11 bases lay between the germline ends. The CDR3 region is CASSSGPAYNEQFF. The CDR3 DNA follows: TGTGCCAGCAGTAGCGGACCCGCCTACAATGAGCAGTTCTTC.

A remark on this clone: Other DNA sequences in this sample translate to the same CDR3. V gene TRBV2 combines with J gene TRBJ2-5; maybe TRBD2 (7 bases). CDR1 SNHLY and CDR2 FYNNEI come from the germline V gene. This CDR3 has 13 amino acids. Trimming removed 4 bases from V and 5 bases from J, with 11 bases in between. The CDR3 here is CASSGGGGETQYF. Written as DNA, the CDR3 is TGTGCCAGCAGTGGAGGGGGGGGCGAGACCCAGTACTTC.

This sequence joins TRBV28 and TRBJ1-3; D is uncertain. Germline V lookup: CDR1 MDHEN, CDR2 SYDVKM. Trimming took off 3 bases at V and 0 bases at J, with 9 bases between the two ends. The CDR3 has 15 residues. This chain's CDR3 is CASSFGVPSGNTIYF. The DNA for the CDR3 is TGTGCCAGCAGTTTCGGGGTCCCCTCTGGAAACACCATATATTTT.

The table lists this clone with a count of one. A read error may account for a junction end that differs from germline. The chain couples TRBV7-2 to TRBJ2-1, with D possibly TRBD1 on 6 matching bases. Germline CDR1 SGHTA, CDR2 FQGNSA. The CDR3 consists of 14 residues. The CDR3 protein is CASSSWGWTDSSVF. The CDR3 region has the DNA TGTGCCAGCAGCTCGTGGGGATGGACAGACTCCTCGGTCTTC.

The V gene is TRBV7-9, the J gene TRBJ1-4; D is unclear. Trimming pared 1 base from V and 7 bases from J, leaving 13 bases between. The CDR3 is 15 amino acids. CDR1 and CDR2 (germline): SEHNR, FQNEAQ (reference sequence). CDR3 in amino acids: CASSLEPGIGEKLFF. CDR3 bases: TGTGCCAGCAGCTTAGAACCGGGGATCGGTGAAAAACTGTTTTTT. The entire variable domain, with the rest obtained from reference TRBV7-9 and TRBJ1-4, is as follows: DTGVSQNPRHKITKRGQNVTFRCDPISEHNRLYWYRQTLGQGPEFLTYFQNEAQLEKSRLLSDRFSAERPKGSFSTLEIQRTEQGDSAMYLCASSLEPGIGEKLFFGSGTQLSVL.

The chain is built from TRBV28 and TRBJ2-2; 8 bases match TRBD1. The CDR3 loop spans 16 amino acids. From germline, CDR1 is MDHEN and CDR2 SYDVKM. Trimming cost V 7 bases and J 1 base; bases outside gene matches: 8. The CDR3 DNA sequence: TGTGCCAGCAAACTTCCCGGGACAGGGAACACCGGGGAGCTGTTTTTT. Protein product: CASKLPGTGNTGELFF. The full variable domain, in which reference TRBV28 and TRBJ2-2 provide the parts outside the CDR3, is DVKVTQSSRYLVKRTGEKVFLECVQDMDHENMFWYRQDPGLGLRLIYFSYDVKMKEKGDIPEGYSVSREKKERFSLILESASTNQTSMYLCASKLPGTGNTGELFFGEGSRLTVL.

The chain links TRBV28 to TRBJ1-5, with 11 bases identical to TRBD1. V lost 6 bases to trimming and J lost 0 bases; unmatched junction nucleotides: 10. Germline loops: CDR1 MDHEN, CDR2 SYDVKM. This CDR3 is built from 18 residues. CDR3 DNA sequence: TGTGCCAGCAGCCCCGGGACAGGGGGAACTCTTAGCAATCAGCCCCAGCATTTT. It translates to CASSPGTGGTLSNQPQHF.

The chain combines TRBV5-1 with TRBJ2-4, with D possibly matching TRBD2 (5 bases). Germline V gene data show CDR1 as SGHRS and CDR2 as YFSETQ. This CDR3 spans 14 amino acids. The V gene lost 5 bases and the J gene lost 2 bases, with 11 bases spanning the gap. DNA of the CDR3: TGCGCCAGCAGGCCCGGGGATCCCAAAAACATTCAGTACTTC. Its protein product is CASRPGDPKNIQYF.

This chain uses TRBV7-8 with TRBJ2-7; 11 positions agree with TRBD1. Germline-derived CDR1 and CDR2 are SGHVS and FQNEAQ. The V segment lost 5 bases and the J segment 6 bases; nucleotides outside the gene matches: 12. This CDR3 region has 16 residues. This CDR3 reads CASSPQGLGTGGEQYF. The DNA of the CDR3 is TGTGCCAGCAGCCCGCAGGGACTTGGGACAGGGGGCGAGCAGTACTTC.

This clone appeared a few times. Different DNA sequences within this sample yield the same CDR3. J is TRBJ1-4 and V is TRBV7-9, with D uncertain. V gave up 1 base and J gave up 2 bases, with 2 bases separating them. The germline CDR1 and CDR2 sequences are SEHNR and FQNEAQ (reference sequence). CDR3 length equals 13 residues. DNA of the CDR3: TGTGCCAGCAGCTTAGGGACTAATGAAAAACTGTTTTTT. It is translated as CASSLGTNEKLFF.

V and J are TRBV28 and TRBJ2-1; 7 bases agree with TRBD2. CDR1 is MDHEN, CDR2 SYDVKM, per germline. V dropped 3 bases and J dropped 8; count of bases not matched to a gene: 10. The CDR3 loop spans 15 amino acids. CDR3 residues: CASSLGGSGLYEQFF. The CDR3 coding sequence is TGTGCCAGCAGTTTGGGCGGTAGCGGGCTCTATGAGCAGTTCTTC.

This clone was counted once. The rearrangement links TRBV6-5 to TRBJ2-7; D call uncertain. Between the trimmed V and J ends, which lost 0 bases and 4 bases, there was a span of 13 bases. The CDR3 runs to 15 residues. Germline V gene data show CDR1 as MNHEY and CDR2 as SVGAGI. CDR3 sequence (DNA): TGTGCCAGCAGTTACTCGGGTATAGGAGCTTACGAGCAGTACTTC. As protein: CASSYSGIGAYEQYF.

The chain employs TRBV6-1 and TRBJ2-7, with 11 bases aligning to TRBD2. The CDR3 loop spans 15 amino acids. Germline V lookup: CDR1 MNHNS, CDR2 SASEGT. Trimming took 6 bases from V and 2 from J; bases not matched to a gene: 6. CDR3 region: CASSDSGRGTYEQYF. CDR3 nucleotides: TGTGCCAGCAGCGATAGCGGGAGGGGAACCTACGAGCAGTACTTC.

The chain links TRBV30 to TRBJ1-1; D perhaps matches TRBD1 (5 bases). Germline-derived CDR1 and CDR2 are GTSNPN and SVGIG (reference sequence). V shed 0 bases and J shed 0 bases, with 17 bases lying between them. There are 17 residues in the CDR3. This CDR3 reads CAWSVLRGGWMNTEAFF. The DNA for the CDR3 is TGTGCCTGGAGTGTACTTCGGGGCGGTTGGATGAACACTGAAGCTTTCTTT.

Turning to this clone: The same CDR3 arises from other DNA sequences in this sample as well. This chain connects TRBV5-5 to TRBJ2-1; D remains unclear. V lost 0 bases and J 2 bases, leaving 0 bases between the germline ends. Germline CDR1 reads SGHKS; CDR2 reads YYEKEE (reference sequence). This CDR3 region has 12 residues. CDR3 nucleotide sequence: TGTGCCAGCAGCTTGGCCTACAATGAGCAGTTCTTC. Amino acid sequence: CASSLAYNEQFF.

This sequence joins TRBV27 and TRBJ1-5; no clear D gene. This CDR3 spans 16 amino acids. The V end lost 1 base, the J end lost 0 bases, and 10 bases lay between the germline ends. CDR1 MNHEY and CDR2 SMNVEV come from the germline V gene (reference sequence). The CDR3 DNA reads TGTGCCAGCAGTTTATTGTCAGCCTATAGCAATCAGCCCCAGCATTTT. The encoded protein is CASSLLSAYSNQPQHF.

The J gene is TRBJ2-3, the V gene TRBV18, with TRBD2 identical over 10 bases. Losses at the gene ends were 1 base for V and 2 bases for J; bases not matched to a gene: 3. Germline values: CDR1 KGHSH, CDR2 LQKENI. The CDR3 totals 16 residues. CDR3 sequence reads: CASSPLLAGITDTQYF. Written as DNA, the CDR3 is TGTGCCAGCTCACCACTACTAGCGGGGATCACAGATACGCAGTATTTT.

This chain joins TRBV19 and TRBJ1-1, with no clear D. The CDR3 sequence is 15 residues long. Germline CDR1 LNHDA, CDR2 SQIVND (reference sequence). V dropped 3 bases and J dropped 1 base, with 12 bases sitting between them. The CDR3 DNA reads TGTGCCAGTAGTATCGTATCCGGAAAGAACACTGAAGCTTTCTTT. It yields the protein CASSIVSGKNTEAFF.